This T cell receptor (beta chain) emerged from a study of blood T cell repertoires in COVID-19. Study information: Sample material is recorded as cDNA or gDNA derived from T cells, B-cell-depleted T cells, or PBMCs.

Sequencing used immunoSEQ multiplex PCR; TCRdb keeps in-frame clones, though not all of them. The sample contains roughly 340,000 clones, approximately 90% of which appear only once. This CDR3 has 12 residues. V gave up 7 bases and J gave up 7 bases, with 14 bases separating them. Germline V gives CDR1 MGHDK, CDR2 SYGVNS. Sequenced input: peripheral blood. The chain recombines TRBV25-1 with TRBJ2-7, with a possible D match to TRBD2 (6 bases). The TCR sequence derives from a woman younger than 30 who had recovered from COVID-19. In DNA form, the CDR3 reads TGTGCCAGCACTAATGGGGCGGGAGAGCAGTACGTC. Amino acids: CASTNGAGEQYV.